Sequencing of this T cell receptor (beta chain) was carried out in a study of blood T cell repertoires in COVID-19. Study-level information: Sites across the United States, Italy and Spain contributed samples from acute and convalescent COVID-19. T cells, B-cell-depleted T cells, or PBMCs provided the cDNA or gDNA that served as material.

The CDR3 has 14 residues. Trimming left V 6 bases short and J 11 bases short, with 25 bases between. Germline V gene sequence: CDR1 DFQATT, CDR2 SNEGSKA (reference sequence). Authors' methods: Quantification of nucleated cells was approximated via reference gene primer amplification. This table comes from immunoSEQ multiplex PCR, and its TCRdb copy is limited to in-frame clones, with some not included. The DNA gave D and trimming, while V, J and clone size come from that table. The sample has 160,000 or so clones, 80% to 90% seen once. The Seattle site enrolled patients during active infection and followed them longitudinally. This clone occurred once.

The clonotype was recovered from a woman aged 50 to 60 with COVID-19, enrolled during active disease. The sample was peripheral blood. This chain uses TRBV20-1 with TRBJ1-1; no firm D call. The CDR3 sequence: CSASRRTLGGNAFF. The CDR3 bases are TGCAGTGCCAGTCGACGGACTCTCGGCGGGAACGCTTTCTTT.